One and the same sample provided the 4 T cell receptor beta chains below, sequenced in a study of T cell responses to AZD1222 COVID-19 vaccine. Data came from immunoSEQ multiplex PCR; TCRdb stores just in-frame clones and leaves some out. The sample yields around 150,000 clones, more than 90% seen once. The sample was peripheral blood, taken on day 0 of AZD1222 vaccination. The receptors shown here come from an adult in good health.

This chain connects TRBV5-1 to TRBJ2-7, with 7 bases that match TRBD1. The CDR3 has 14 amino acids. Trimming took 1 base from V and 0 from J; bases not matched to a gene: 1. Germline V gene data show CDR1 as SGHRS and CDR2 as YFSETQ. CDR3 loop: CASSLTGVSYEQYF. Here the CDR3 DNA reads TGCGCCAGCAGCTTGACAGGGGTCTCCTACGAGCAGTACTTC.

The rearrangement joins TRBV29-1 to TRBJ2-4; D may be TRBD2 (6 bases). This CDR3 has 14 residues. Germline-derived CDR1 and CDR2 are SQVTM and ANQGSEA. V shed 6 bases and J shed 2 bases, with 14 bases lying between them. CDR3 sequence reads: CSVSDGGTKNIQYF. The CDR3 coding sequence is TGCAGCGTGAGTGATGGGGGGACCAAAAACATTCAGTACTTC.

This clone appeared a single time. V and J are TRBV7-8 and TRBJ1-3; no clear D. Trimming took off 3 bases at V and 4 bases at J, with 13 bases between the two ends. CDR1 is SGHVS, CDR2 FQNEAQ, per germline. There are 15 residues in the CDR3. This chain's CDR3 is CASSFRSVSGNTIYF. DNA for the CDR3: TGTGCCAGCAGCTTCCGGTCGGTCTCCGGAAACACCATATATTTT.

This chain links TRBV7-2 with TRBJ2-7; D may be TRBD1 (6 bases). CDR1 and CDR2 from the germline V gene are SGHTA and FQGNSA. The CDR3 is made up of 13 amino acids. V was trimmed by 3 bases and J by 4 bases, leaving 10 bases between them. The CDR3 DNA reads as TGTGCCAGCAGCTTTGGACAGATATACGAGCAGTACTTC. This codes for CASSFGQIYEQYF. The full variable domain, rest sourced from reference TRBV7-2 and TRBJ2-7, is GAGVSQSPSNKVTEKGKDVELRCDPISGHTALYWYRQSLGQGLEFLIYFQGNSAPDKSGLPSDRFSAERTGGSVSTLTIQRTQQEDSAVYLCASSFGQIYEQYFGPGTRLTVT.